A single sample is the source of the 13 T cell receptor beta chains below, sequenced in a study of blood T cell repertoires in COVID-19. Sequencing was performed with immunoSEQ multiplex PCR; in TCRdb, only in-frame clones are kept and a portion is missing. The data show more than 120,000 clones, approximately 88% seen once. Sequencing was done on a sample of peripheral blood. The source of these receptors is a human donor in a cohort sampled during active COVID-19.

This sequence joins TRBV4-1 and TRBJ2-5; unclear D gene. The CDR3 loop spans 12 amino acids. CDR1 is MGHRA, CDR2 YSYEKL, per germline. V was cut by 4 bases and J by 5 bases, with 8 bases left in between. The CDR3 loop reads CASSPGTETQYF. Here the CDR3 DNA reads TGCGCCAGCAGCCCAGGTACGGAGACCCAGTACTTC.

This clone appeared a single time. The chain joins TRBV12-3 or TRBV12-4 to TRBJ2-7; TRBD1 might be the D (6 bases). Between the trimmed V and J ends, which lost 7 bases and 6 bases, there was a span of 13 bases. The CDR3 covers 12 residues. DNA for the CDR3: TGTGCCAGCACTTGGGACACCTCCGAGCAGTACTTC. Amino acids: CASTWDTSEQYF.

The rearrangement joins TRBV3-1 (or the pseudogene TRBV3-2) to TRBJ2-5; TRBD2 matches 9 bases. This CDR3 contains 14 residues. Losses at the gene ends were 2 bases for V and 6 bases for J; bases not matched to a gene: 4. Germline-derived CDR1 and CDR2 are LGHDT and YNNKEL (reference sequence). The CDR3 DNA follows: TGTGCCAGCAGCCAATCAGGACTAGCGAAGACCCAGTACTTC. Translated, it gives CASSQSGLAKTQYF.

V usage is TRBV27 and J usage is TRBJ1-1; 12 bases align to TRBD1. The V gene end was trimmed by 5 bases and the J gene end by 3 bases; junction bases not matched to a gene: 4. The CDR3 has 15 residues. Germline values: CDR1 MNHEY, CDR2 SMNVEV (reference sequence). In DNA form, the CDR3 reads TGTGCCAGCAGTCAAGGGACAGGGGGCTACACTGAAGCTTTCTTT. Translation: CASSQGTGGYTEAFF.

The J gene is TRBJ2-4, the V gene TRBV9; possibly TRBD2 for D (6 bases). The CDR3 runs to 16 residues. V was clipped by 3 bases and J by 1 base, with 14 bases between them. Germline CDR1 SGDLS, CDR2 YYNGEE. CDR3 residues: CASSAGAVLAKNIQYF. CDR3 DNA sequence: TGTGCCAGCAGCGCGGGAGCCGTGTTGGCCAAAAACATTCAGTACTTC.

CDR3 protein: CASSPTGGESYGYTF. The CDR3 coding sequence is TGTGCCAGCTCCCCAACCGGGGGGGAGAGCTATGGCTACACCTTC. This chain joins TRBV18 and TRBJ1-2; maybe TRBD1 (5 bases). This CDR3 is 15 amino acids long. Trimming removed 6 bases at V and 4 bases at J, with 18 bases between. Germline V gene sequence: CDR1 KGHSH, CDR2 LQKENI.

This clone appeared once. This chain connects TRBV13 to TRBJ1-1; possible D gene TRBD1, 5 bases. Germline CDR1 reads PRHDT; CDR2 reads FYEKMQ (reference sequence). V lost 4 bases and J 1 base, leaving 13 bases between the germline ends. The CDR3 is 15 residues long. This CDR3 is CASSYAGTPNTEAFF. The CDR3 DNA follows: TGTGCCAGCAGCTACGCAGGGACTCCGAACACTGAAGCTTTCTTT. The full variable domain, with the rest looked up from reference TRBV13 and TRBJ1-1, is AAGVIQSPRHLIKEKRETATLKCYPIPRHDTVYWYQQGPGQDPQFLISFYEKMQSDKGSIPDRFSAQQFSDYHSELNMSSLELGDSALYFCASSYAGTPNTEAFFGQGTRLTVV.

V usage is TRBV27 and J usage is TRBJ2-6; D not certain. The CDR3 has 16 residues. Germline CDR1 MNHEY, CDR2 SMNVEV (reference sequence). Deletions cut 4 bases from V and 6 bases from J, with 16 bases between. DNA for the CDR3: TGTGCCAGCAGTTCCCCCGGGTCCCTGGCGGCCAACGTCCTGACTTTC. This gives the protein CASSSPGSLAANVLTF.

The J gene is TRBJ2-6, the V gene TRBV7-3; a possible D gene is TRBD1 (5 bases). Germline CDR1 SGHTA, CDR2 FQGTGA. CDR3 length: 15 residues. V was pared by 4 bases and J by 2 bases, with 9 bases between. The CDR3: CASSSGFPGANVLTF. The CDR3 bases are TGTGCCAGCAGCTCAGGGTTCCCTGGGGCCAACGTCCTGACTTTC.

The chain is built from TRBV3-1 (or the pseudogene TRBV3-2) and TRBJ1-1; D is uncertain. Germline V gene lookup returns CDR1 LGHDT and CDR2 YNNKEL (reference sequence). V lost 0 bases, J lost 3 bases, and 8 bases lay in between. CDR3 length equals 14 residues. CDR3 amino acids: CASSQDTRDTEAFF. CDR3 DNA: TGTGCCAGCAGCCAAGATACGAGGGACACTGAAGCTTTCTTT.

This rearrangement joins TRBV2 to TRBJ1-2, with D possibly TRBD1 on 5 matching bases. The CDR3 runs to 14 residues. V gave up 2 bases and J gave up 4 bases, with 11 bases separating them. Germline V gene data show CDR1 as SNHLY and CDR2 as FYNNEI. The DNA of the CDR3 is TGTGCCAGCAGTGAAAAGGGGCGGAGCTATGGCTACACCTTC. Its translation is CASSEKGRSYGYTF.

The chain joins TRBV9 to TRBJ1-1; D might be TRBD1 (6 bases). Germline values: CDR1 SGDLS, CDR2 YYNGEE. There are 14 residues in the CDR3. Trimming shortened V by 4 bases and J by 5 bases, and 15 bases separated the two germline ends. In DNA, the CDR3 is TGTGCCAGCAGCCCCCAGGGGAGTTGGACTGAAGCTTTCTTT. It yields the protein CASSPQGSWTEAFF. The variable domain in full, completed from reference TRBV9 and TRBJ1-1, reads DSGVTQTPKHLITATGQRVTLRCSPRSGDLSVYWYQQSLDQGLQFLIQYYNGEERAKGNILERFSAQQFPDLHSELNLSSLELGDSALYFCASSPQGSWTEAFFGQGTRLTVV.

Note on this clone: In the same sample, other DNA sequences code for this CDR3. This sequence joins TRBV5-1 and TRBJ2-7, with D perhaps TRBD1 (6 bases). Trimming removed 2 bases from V and 4 bases from J, with 7 bases in between. The CDR3 is made up of 12 amino acids. Per germline, CDR1 SGHRS and CDR2 YFSETQ. CDR3 in DNA: TGCGCCAGCAGCTTACAGGGTTACGAGCAGTACTTC. It specifies CASSLQGYEQYF. Based on the CDR3 plus reference TRBV5-1 and TRBJ2-7, the full variable domain is KAGVTQTPRYLIKTRGQQVTLSCSPISGHRSVSWYQQTPGQGLQFLFEYFSETQRNKGNFPGRFSGRQFSNSRSEMNVSTLELGDSALYLCASSLQGYEQYFGPGTRLTVT.